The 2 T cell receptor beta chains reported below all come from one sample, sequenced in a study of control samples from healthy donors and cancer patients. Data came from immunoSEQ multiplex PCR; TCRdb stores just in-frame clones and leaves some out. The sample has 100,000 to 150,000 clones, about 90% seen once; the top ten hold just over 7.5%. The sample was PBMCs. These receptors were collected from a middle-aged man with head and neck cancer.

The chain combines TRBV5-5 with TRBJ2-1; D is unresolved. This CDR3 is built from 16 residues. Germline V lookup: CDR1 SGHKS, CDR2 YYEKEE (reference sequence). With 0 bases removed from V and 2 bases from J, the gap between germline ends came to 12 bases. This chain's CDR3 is CASSLDGAETYNEQFF. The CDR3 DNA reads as TGTGCCAGCAGCTTGGATGGTGCGGAAACCTACAATGAGCAGTTCTTC. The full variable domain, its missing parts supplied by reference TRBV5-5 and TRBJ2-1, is DAGVTQSPTHLIKTRGQQVTLRCSPISGHKSVSWYQQVLGQGPQFIFQYYEKEERGRGNFPDRFSARQFPNYSSELNVNALLLGDSALYLCASSLDGAETYNEQFFGPGTRLTVL.

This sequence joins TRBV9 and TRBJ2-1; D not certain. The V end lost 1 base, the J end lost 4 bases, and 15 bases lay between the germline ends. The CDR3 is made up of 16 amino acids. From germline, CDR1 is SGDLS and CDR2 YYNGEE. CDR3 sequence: CASSVLSHGSYNEQFF. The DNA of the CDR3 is TGTGCCAGCAGCGTACTGAGTCACGGGTCTTACAATGAGCAGTTCTTC. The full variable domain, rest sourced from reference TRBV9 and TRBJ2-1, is DSGVTQTPKHLITATGQRVTLRCSPRSGDLSVYWYQQSLDQGLQFLIQYYNGEERAKGNILERFSAQQFPDLHSELNLSSLELGDSALYFCASSVLSHGSYNEQFFGPGTRLTVL.